These 27 T cell receptor beta chains came from one sample sequenced in a study of regulatory T cells in long-lasting Graves disease. In building TCR beta libraries, iRepertoire HTBI primers were used together with Arm-PCR of CDR3 regions. TCRdb recomputed calls from the multiplex PCR reads with MiXCR, one row per CDR3 protein. Among more than 350,000 distinct CDR3 sequences, 20% to 25% were seen once, and the ten largest hold 14%. Time point defined: persistent/refractory GD, antithyroid drugs over 5 years with positive TRAb. PBMC-derived RNA was used for the TCR library. Sequenced here: peripheral blood mononuclear cells (PBMCs), sampled when the disease was refractory, from a patient treated with antithyroid drugs. All receptors derive from a female donor with Graves disease.

Worth noting for this clonotype: A read error may be the cause here, since a much bigger clone is one base away. The chain carries TRBV11-1 and TRBJ2-5; D tentatively reads TRBD1 or TRBD2 (5 bases each). The CDR3 has 12 amino acids. Germline lookup yields CDR1 SGHAT and CDR2 FQDESV (reference sequence). CDR3 in amino acids: CASTGAEEIQYF. The CDR3 nucleotides are TGTGCCAGCACCGGGGCTGAAGAGATCCAGTACTTC.

This clonotype was counted a few times. The chain employs TRBV5-1 and TRBJ1-4, with 7 bases matching TRBD1. The ends lost 4 bases at V and 6 bases at J; junction bases unmatched: 9. Germline CDR1 and CDR2: SGHRS and YFSETQ. The CDR3 covers 15 residues. Here the CDR3 reads CASSARGQAHEKLFF. The CDR3 bases are TGCGCCAGCAGCGCACGAGGACAGGCCCATGAAAAACTGTTTTTT.

This clonotype has a count of ten or more. The chain employs TRBV27 and TRBJ2-7; D remains ambiguous. Per the germline V gene, CDR1 is MNHEY and CDR2 is SMNVEV (reference sequence). Between the trimmed V and J ends, which lost 3 bases and 1 base, there was a span of 7 bases. This CDR3 comprises 13 residues. CDR3 sequence (DNA): TGTGCCAGCAGTTTTTCTCCTTCCTACGAGCAGTACTTC. Encoded protein: CASSFSPSYEQYF.

This clonotype was recorded a few times. The chain recombines TRBV20-1 with TRBJ2-4, with D perhaps matching TRBD2 (5 bases). V was shortened by 3 bases and J by 0 bases, with 12 bases between the two germline ends. This CDR3 has 15 residues. The V gene's germline CDR1 is DFQATT and CDR2 SNEGSKA (reference sequence). The CDR3 DNA is TGCAGTGCTAGTGGGGAGCGACTAGCCAAAAACATTCAGTACTTC. It translates to CSASGERLAKNIQYF.

This clonotype was observed a handful of times. The V and J genes are TRBV20-1 and TRBJ2-4, with D perhaps given as TRBD1 or TRBD2 (5 bases each). This CDR3 contains 13 residues. V was cut by 6 bases and J by 6 bases, with 15 bases left in between. Germline CDR1 is DFQATT and CDR2 is SNEGSKA (reference sequence). The CDR3 region is CSARDLRGNIQYF. Here the CDR3 DNA reads TGCAGTGCCAGGGACCTTAGGGGAAACATTCAGTACTTC.

The V gene is TRBV28, the J gene TRBJ2-1, with D hard to call. CDR3 length equals 15 residues. The V gene's germline CDR1 is MDHEN and CDR2 SYDVKM. V shed 5 bases and J shed 0 bases, with 11 bases lying between them. This CDR3 is CASSPDGSSYNEQFF. DNA for the CDR3: TGTGCCAGCAGTCCGGACGGCAGCTCCTACAATGAGCAGTTCTTC.

This clonotype turned up a few times. The V and J genes are TRBV10-3 and TRBJ2-3; no reliable D call. Germline assignment: CDR1 ENHRY and CDR2 SYGVKD. V lost 0 bases to trimming and J lost 2 bases, with 3 bases between them. The CDR3 spans 13 residues. The CDR3 region is CAISESFTDTQYF. DNA for the CDR3: TGTGCCATCAGTGAGTCCTTCACAGATACGCAGTATTTT.

CDR3 nucleotide sequence: TGTGCCAGCAGTTTATTTCGGATCACAGATACGCAGTATTTT. Translating it yields CASSLFRITDTQYF. The chain employs TRBV27 and TRBJ2-3; no definite D call. The CDR3 contains 14 residues. Germline assignment: CDR1 MNHEY and CDR2 SMNVEV (reference sequence). The V and J ends lost 1 base and 2 bases respectively, with 7 bases between them.

Comment on this clonotype: Given the absence of the conserved phenylalanine or tryptophan at the CDR3 end, a read error is likely. V usage is TRBV3-1 and J usage is TRBJ2-6; 9 nucleotides align to TRBD1. In germline, CDR1 is LGHDT, CDR2 YNNKEL (reference sequence). J lost 4 bases, V lost 5 bases, and 3 bases had no gene match. The CDR3 has 15 amino acids. CDR3 residues: CASSWTGAGANVLTS. CDR3 sequence (DNA): TGTGCCAGCAGCTGGACAGGGGCCGGGGCCAACGTCCTGACTTCC.

The chain recombines TRBV12-3 or TRBV12-4 with TRBJ2-3; 9 bases match TRBD2. This CDR3 is built from 16 residues. V lost 3 bases to trimming and J lost 2 bases; unmatched junction nucleotides: 6. The CDR3 is CASSFLAGGDTDTQYF. The DNA for the CDR3 is TGTGCCAGCAGTTTCCTTGCGGGAGGGGACACAGATACGCAGTATTTT.

The chain couples TRBV5-1 to TRBJ2-7; TRBD2 matches at 10 bases. This CDR3 region has 14 residues. V dropped 7 bases and J dropped 1; count of bases not matched to a gene: 5. Germline V lookup: CDR1 SGHRS, CDR2 YFSETQ. CDR3 region: CASAVAGGSYEQYF. CDR3 DNA: TGCGCCAGCGCCGTAGCGGGAGGATCCTACGAGCAGTACTTC.

This clonotype showed up many times. The rearrangement joins TRBV28 to TRBJ1-6, with 10 positions matching TRBD1. From germline, CDR1 is MDHEN and CDR2 SYDVKM. J was trimmed by 5 bases and V by 7 bases; bases with no gene match: 5. This CDR3 region has 15 residues. The CDR3 sequence is CASTKGQGNNSPLHF. The CDR3 coding sequence is TGTGCCAGCACTAAGGGACAGGGGAATAATTCACCCCTCCACTTT.

This clonotype was observed many times. V gene TRBV6-1 combines with J gene TRBJ2-5, with 11 bases matching TRBD2. Germline V gives CDR1 MNHNS, CDR2 SASEGT. Trimming took 7 bases from V and 4 from J; bases not matched to a gene: 8. The CDR3 runs 15 residues. CDR3 DNA: TGTGCCAGCAACCCGTTGACTAGCGGGACAGAGACCCAGTACTTC. Its translation: CASNPLTSGTETQYF.

This chain uses TRBV12-3 or TRBV12-4 with TRBJ1-1, with D perhaps TRBD1 (5 bases). CDR3 length: 12 amino acids. Trimming left V 3 bases short and J 4 bases short, with 6 bases between. CDR3: CASSFTGTEAFF. Written as DNA, the CDR3 is TGTGCCAGCAGTTTCACAGGCACTGAAGCTTTCTTT.

This clonotype was seen repeatedly, ten times or more. V is TRBV28 and J is TRBJ1-2; D is unclear. The CDR3 runs to 13 residues. CDR1 and CDR2 from the germline V gene are MDHEN and SYDVKM. The V end lost 2 bases, the J end lost 2 bases, and 6 bases lay between the germline ends. CDR3 sequence reads: CASSLGENYGYTF. Written as DNA, the CDR3 is TGTGCCAGCAGTTTAGGGGAGAACTATGGCTACACCTTC.

This chain links TRBV4-1 with TRBJ1-1; TRBD1 is a possible D gene (5 bases). Germline V gene data show CDR1 as MGHRA and CDR2 as YSYEKL. The CDR3 loop spans 16 amino acids. Trimming took 1 base from V and 0 from J, leaving 12 bases between them. CDR3 in amino acids: CASSQGDAGMNTEAFF. The CDR3 DNA follows: TGCGCCAGCAGCCAAGGGGACGCGGGGATGAACACTGAAGCTTTCTTT.

J is TRBJ1-2 and V is TRBV6-2 or TRBV6-3; 8 bases map to TRBD1. V gave up 6 bases and J gave up 4 bases; unmatched junction bases: 7. Germline values: CDR1 MNHEY, CDR2 SVGEGT. The CDR3 spans 14 residues. In nucleotides, the CDR3 is TGTGCCAGCAGCTCACAGGGGGGTGGCTATGGCTACACCTTC. This translates into CASSSQGGGYGYTF.

In this sample, this clonotype turned up once. A much larger clone lies a single base off, so this may be a read error. The V gene is TRBV7-2, the J gene TRBJ2-7, with D perhaps matching TRBD1 or TRBD2 (5 bases each). The V end lost 5 bases, the J end lost 8 bases, and 19 bases lay between the germline ends. The CDR3 has 14 amino acids. Germline-derived CDR1 and CDR2 are SGHTA and FQGNSA. The CDR3 is CASSPGRGPQKQYF. For the CDR3, the DNA is TGTGCCAGCAGCCCGGGACGGGGCCCCCAGAAGCAGTACTTC.

The chain is built from TRBV6-1 and TRBJ2-3; 8 bases align to TRBD1. Looked up from germline, CDR1 is MNHNS and CDR2 is SASEGT. J was trimmed by 4 bases and V by 5 bases; bases with no gene match: 17. The CDR3 sequence is 18 residues long. This CDR3 is CASSRATGRTGYSDTQYF. The DNA of the CDR3 is TGTGCCAGCAGTCGCGCTACTGGCCGGACAGGGTATTCAGATACGCAGTATTTT.

The sample holds many counts of this clonotype. The gene calls are TRBV28 and TRBJ1-2; D is undetermined. CDR3 size: 13 residues. The ends were cut back, 4 bases at V and 4 bases at J, with 10 bases in the middle. Germline V gene sequence: CDR1 MDHEN, CDR2 SYDVKM. The CDR3 spells CASSSQPLYGYTF. The CDR3 nucleotides are TGTGCCAGCAGTTCTCAGCCACTCTATGGCTACACCTTC.

This clonotype has at least ten counts. The V and J genes are TRBV6-2 or TRBV6-3 and TRBJ1-1; D unclear. V lost 2 bases, J lost 7 bases, and 5 bases lay in between. CDR1 and CDR2 from the germline V gene are MNHEY and SVGEGT. The CDR3 extends over 11 amino acids. The CDR3 protein is CASSYGHEAFF. CDR3 bases: TGTGCCAGCAGTTACGGGCATGAAGCTTTCTTT.

V is TRBV6-5 and J is TRBJ1-6; D uncertain. The CDR3 runs 14 residues. V lost 0 bases to trimming and J lost 10 bases, with 10 bases between them. Germline V gene sequence: CDR1 MNHEY, CDR2 SVGAGI. CDR3 DNA: TGTGCCAGCAGTTACTCGAGAGGGCCCTCACCCCTCCACTTT. Its translation is CASSYSRGPSPLHF.

The rearrangement joins TRBV27 to TRBJ2-7; D is uncertain. CDR3 size: 13 residues. CDR1 is MNHEY and CDR2 is SMNVEV in the germline V gene (reference sequence). With 5 bases removed from V and 6 bases from J, the gap between germline ends came to 14 bases. In nucleotides, the CDR3 is TGTGCCAGCAGTACGTGGGGTTCCCCCGAGCAGTACTTC. Translated: CASSTWGSPEQYF.

This clonotype has a count of ten or more. For the CDR3, the DNA is TGTGCCAGCAGTCCCTTGGACGGTACCTACGAGCAGTACTTC. Translating it yields CASSPLDGTYEQYF. The chain employs TRBV28 and TRBJ2-7; D unresolved. The ends were cut back, 5 bases at V and 2 bases at J, with 13 bases in the middle. Germline V gives CDR1 MDHEN, CDR2 SYDVKM. CDR3 length: 14 residues.

This clonotype was counted many times. The chain combines TRBV12-3 or TRBV12-4 with TRBJ1-5, with 11 positions matching TRBD1. The V segment lost 3 bases and the J segment 6 bases; nucleotides outside the gene matches: 4. CDR3 size: 15 residues. The CDR3 region is CASSFAGQGGQPQHF. The CDR3 coding sequence is TGTGCCAGCAGTTTTGCGGGACAGGGGGGTCAGCCCCAGCATTTT.

This clonotype was detected many times. This chain links TRBV28 with TRBJ2-5; D is ambiguous. CDR1 is MDHEN and CDR2 is SYDVKM in the germline V gene. The ends were cut back, 3 bases at V and 5 bases at J, with 13 bases in the middle. CDR3 length equals 14 residues. In nucleotides, the CDR3 is TGTGCCAGCAGTTTGGTAAACCACGGGGAGACCCAGTACTTC. This codes for CASSLVNHGETQYF.

The chain has TRBV2 and TRBJ2-7; possibly TRBD2 for D (6 bases). This CDR3 region has 14 residues. The germline gives CDR1 SNHLY, CDR2 FYNNEI. The germline V and J ends were trimmed by 1 base and 4 bases, with 11 bases remaining between them. The chain's CDR3 is CASSEGAGIYEQYF. The CDR3 DNA is TGTGCCAGCAGTGAAGGGGCGGGAATTTACGAGCAGTACTTC.